Many counts were recorded for the clone carrying this T cell receptor beta chain. Its target is not known. Each single cDNA molecule received a unique molecular identifier. TCRdb ran MiXCR on the 5' RACE reads and lists one entry per CDR3 protein. The repertoire holds 55,000 to 75,000 distinct CDR3 sequences, with about 6% as singletons. The data were taken from a study of early T cells in non-severe SARS-CoV-2 infection. Study-wide background: Unsorted whole blood bulk RNA was sequenced, with unpaired chains. General study points: Missing private and CD4 specificities, VDJdb matching favored anti-spike CD8 responses.

The CDR3 loop spans 14 amino acids. V dropped 4 bases and J dropped 2 bases, with 10 bases sitting between them. Germline CDR1 and CDR2: SGHTA and FQGNSA. The starting material was whole blood, obtained at baseline. The chain has TRBV7-2 and TRBJ2-3; perhaps TRBD2 as D (6 bases). The sequence was collected from an adult who was a healthcare worker with PCR-confirmed SARS-CoV-2 infection or an uninfected control (not recorded which). CDR3 sequence: CASSWGLDTDTQYF. The CDR3 DNA sequence: TGTGCCAGCAGCTGGGGACTCGACACAGATACGCAGTATTTT.